This entry describes one T cell receptor beta chain. Its antigen is undetermined. From germline, CDR1 is DFQATT and CDR2 SNEGSKA (reference sequence). Trimming pared 6 bases from V and 2 bases from J, leaving 17 bases between. This CDR3 region has 14 residues. The data were taken from a study of identical twins. General study points: Donors were not followed over many years; analysis was cross-sectional.

A universal primer site was added by template switching, and unique molecular identifiers were carried by the cDNA. MiXCR, applied by TCRdb to the 5' RACE reads, yields one record per CDR3 protein. Of 450,000 to 600,000 distinct CDR3 sequences in the sample, around 20% are singletons; the top ten hold about 0.5%. These same data were also listed under a study on yellow fever vaccine responses in identical twins.

The source is a woman younger than 30 in good health. Sequencing was performed on CD4+ T cells sorted from blood. The gene calls are TRBV20-1 and TRBJ2-7; D is perhaps TRBD2 (6 bases). The CDR3 region is CSAGGPTPPYEQYV. Here the CDR3 DNA reads TGCAGTGCCGGGGGTCCAACCCCTCCCTACGAGCAGTACGTC.